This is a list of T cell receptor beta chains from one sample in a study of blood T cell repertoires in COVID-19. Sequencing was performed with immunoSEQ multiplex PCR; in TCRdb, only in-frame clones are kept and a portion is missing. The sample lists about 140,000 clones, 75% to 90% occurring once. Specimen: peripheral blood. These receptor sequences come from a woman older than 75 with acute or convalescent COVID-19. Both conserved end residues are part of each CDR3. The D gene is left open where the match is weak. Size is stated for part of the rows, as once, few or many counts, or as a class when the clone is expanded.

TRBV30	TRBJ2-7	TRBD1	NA	CAWSRGQGNHEQYF	TGTGCCTGGAGTCGGGGACAGGGGAACCACGAGCAGTACTTC
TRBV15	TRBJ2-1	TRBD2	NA	CATSSETGGPYNEQFF	TGTGCCACCAGCTCCGAAACGGGGGGGCCATACAATGAGCAGTTCTTC
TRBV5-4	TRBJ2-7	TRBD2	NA	CAGSLVGLAGLEQYF	TGTGCCGGCAGCTTGGTAGGACTAGCGGGACTCGAGCAGTACTTC
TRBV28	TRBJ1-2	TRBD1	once	CASSSNWGQGDYGYTF	TGTGCCAGCAGTTCTAATTGGGGACAGGGGGACTATGGCTACACCTTC
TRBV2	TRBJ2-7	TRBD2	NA	CASTLAGTQEQYF	TGTGCCAGCACCCTAGCGGGGACGCAGGAGCAGTACTTC
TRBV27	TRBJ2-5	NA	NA	CASSTPARGGQRETQYF	TGTGCCAGCAGCACGCCCGCACGTGGAGGGCAACGGGAGACCCAGTACTTC
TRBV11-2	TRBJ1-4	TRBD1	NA	CASSLDRINEKLFF	TGTGCCAGCAGCTTGGACAGGATAAATGAAAAACTGTTTTTT
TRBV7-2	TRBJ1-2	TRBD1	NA	CASSVGTESNYGYTF	TGTGCCAGCAGCGTCGGGACAGAATCTAACTATGGCTACACCTTC
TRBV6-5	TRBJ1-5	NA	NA	CASSYSQGNQPQHF	TGTGCCAGCAGTTACTCGCAGGGGAATCAGCCCCAGCATTTT
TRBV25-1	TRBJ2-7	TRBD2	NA	CASSESRASGGREQYF	TGTGCCAGCAGTGAATCCCGGGCTAGCGGGGGTAGAGAGCAGTACTTC
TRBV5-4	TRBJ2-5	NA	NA	CASTRGTNEETQYF	TGTGCCAGCACCCGTGGGACAAATGAAGAGACCCAGTACTTC
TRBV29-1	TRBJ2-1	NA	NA	CSVEGRTIWGNEQFF	TGCAGCGTTGAAGGCAGGACTATTTGGGGGAATGAGCAGTTCTTC
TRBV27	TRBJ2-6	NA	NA	CASRPTPGSGANVLTF	TGTGCCAGCAGACCCACCCCGGGGTCTGGGGCCAACGTCCTGACTTTC
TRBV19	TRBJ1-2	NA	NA	CASSPKRVFEGYTF	TGTGCCAGTAGCCCCAAGCGGGTTTTTGAAGGCTACACCTTC
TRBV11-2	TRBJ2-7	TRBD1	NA	CASSLAGTGHEQYF	TGTGCCAGCAGCTTAGCCGGGACAGGGCACGAGCAGTACTTC
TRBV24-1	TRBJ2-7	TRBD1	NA	CATSDRTGGAWEQYF	TGTGCCACCAGTGACCGGACAGGGGGCGCGTGGGAGCAGTACTTC
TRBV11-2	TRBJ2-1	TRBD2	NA	CASSPASGYPNEQFF	TGTGCCAGCAGCCCCGCTAGCGGGTATCCCAATGAGCAGTTCTTC
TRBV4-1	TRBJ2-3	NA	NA	CASSQVADLDTQYF	TGCGCCAGCAGCCAAGTCGCAGACTTAGATACGCAGTATTTT
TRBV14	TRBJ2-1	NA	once	CASSPHRGGRGSEQFF	TGTGCCAGCAGTCCCCACAGGGGAGGTAGGGGGTCTGAGCAGTTCTTC
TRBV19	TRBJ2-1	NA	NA	CASTPGRGNEQFF	TGTGCCAGTACCCCGGGCAGGGGAAATGAGCAGTTCTTC
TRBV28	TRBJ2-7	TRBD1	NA	CASTTGTGPDEQYF	TGTGCCAGCACCACCGGGACAGGGCCTGACGAGCAGTACTTC
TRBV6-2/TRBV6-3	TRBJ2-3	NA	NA	CASSLGSGMALTDTQYF	TGTGCCAGCAGTTTGGGTTCAGGGATGGCGCTTACAGATACGCAGTATTTT
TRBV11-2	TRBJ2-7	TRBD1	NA	CASSLEGGQGPLSYFYEQYF	TGTGCCAGCAGCTTAGAGGGCGGACAGGGCCCGCTAAGTTACTTCTACGAGCAGTACTTC
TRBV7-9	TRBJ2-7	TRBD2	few	CASSGAGGSHEQYF	TGTGCCAGCAGTGGAGCGGGAGGCAGTCACGAGCAGTACTTC
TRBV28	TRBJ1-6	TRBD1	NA	CASSFGQGDSPLHF	TGTGCCAGCAGTTTTGGTCAGGGGGATTCACCCCTCCACTTT
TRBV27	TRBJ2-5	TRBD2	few	CASSLAGGPGTQYF	TGTGCCAGCAGTTTAGCGGGGGGGCCTGGGACCCAGTACTTC
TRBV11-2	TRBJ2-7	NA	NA	CASSRISASYEQYF	TGTGCCAGCTCTAGGATCAGCGCCTCCTACGAGCAGTACTTC
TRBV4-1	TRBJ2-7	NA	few	CASSHPPTGAYEQYF	TGCGCCAGCAGCCATCCTCCCACAGGCGCCTACGAGCAGTACTTC
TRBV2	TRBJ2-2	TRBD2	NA	CASSGLAETGELFF	TGTGCCAGCAGTGGACTAGCGGAGACCGGGGAGCTGTTTTTT
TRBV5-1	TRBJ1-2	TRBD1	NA	CASTTGVRNYGYTF	TGCGCCAGCACAACAGGGGTTAGAAACTATGGCTACACCTTC
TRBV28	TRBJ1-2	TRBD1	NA	CASSGDRGTLDYGYTF	TGTGCCAGCAGTGGGGACAGGGGGACCCTAGACTATGGCTACACCTTC
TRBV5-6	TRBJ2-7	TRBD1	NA	CASSSLLGQGAGEQYF	TGTGCCAGCAGCTCCCTTTTGGGGCAGGGGGCCGGCGAGCAGTACTTC
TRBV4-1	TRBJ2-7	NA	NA	CASSQVGRTYEQYF	TGCGCCAGCAGCCAAGTGGGCAGGACCTACGAGCAGTACTTC
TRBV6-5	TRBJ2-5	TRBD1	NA	CASRDRTGFWETQYF	TGTGCCAGCAGAGATCGGACAGGGTTTTGGGAGACCCAGTACTTC
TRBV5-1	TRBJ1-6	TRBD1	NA	CASSLDRVGSSPLHF	TGCGCCAGCAGCCTGGACAGGGTGGGAAGCTCACCCCTCCACTTT
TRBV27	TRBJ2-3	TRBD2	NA	CASQGLADSTDTQYF	TGTGCCAGCCAGGGACTAGCGGATAGCACAGATACGCAGTATTTT
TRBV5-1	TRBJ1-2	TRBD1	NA	CASSWRDSRGYTF	TGCGCCAGCAGCTGGAGGGACAGCCGCGGCTACACCTTC
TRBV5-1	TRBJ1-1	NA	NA	CASSLDRLIMNTEAFF	TGCGCCAGCAGCTTGGACAGGCTAATCATGAACACTGAAGCTTTCTTT
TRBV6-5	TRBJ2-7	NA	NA	CASSYSGQYYEQYF	TGTGCCAGCAGTTACTCCGGACAGTACTACGAGCAGTACTTC
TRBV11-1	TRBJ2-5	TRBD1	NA	CASSHRDRKGTQYF	TGTGCCAGCAGCCACCGGGACAGAAAGGGGACCCAGTACTTC
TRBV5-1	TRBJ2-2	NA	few	CASSKDSANTGELFF	TGCGCCAGCAGCAAGGACAGTGCGAACACCGGGGAGCTGTTTTTT
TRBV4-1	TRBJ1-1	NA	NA	CASSQLIRNFTEAFF	TGCGCCAGCAGCCAACTAATCAGGAATTTCACTGAAGCTTTCTTT
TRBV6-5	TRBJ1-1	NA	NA	CASSYRPAETEAFF	TGTGCCAGCAGTTACCGGCCTGCGGAGACTGAAGCTTTCTTT
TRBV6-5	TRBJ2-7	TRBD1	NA	CASSPHDRGLYEQYF	TGTGCCAGCAGTCCTCATGACAGGGGCTTGTACGAGCAGTACTTC
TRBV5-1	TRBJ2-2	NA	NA	CASSPHSPLGELFF	TGCGCCAGCAGTCCCCACTCCCCCCTCGGGGAGCTGTTTTTT
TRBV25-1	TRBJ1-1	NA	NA	CASSALLANTEAFF	TGTGCCAGCAGTGCCCTCCTGGCGAACACTGAAGCTTTCTTT
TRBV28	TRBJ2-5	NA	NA	CASSFGRGGLETQYF	TGTGCCAGCAGTTTCGGCAGGGGAGGGTTAGAGACCCAGTACTTC
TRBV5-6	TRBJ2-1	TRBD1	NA	CASGIPQGPYNEQFF	TGTGCCAGCGGGATACCACAGGGGCCCTACAATGAGCAGTTCTTC
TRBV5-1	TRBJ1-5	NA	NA	CASSSTGHANQPQHF	TGCGCCAGCAGCTCGACAGGACACGCCAATCAGCCCCAGCATTTT
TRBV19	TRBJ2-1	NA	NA	CASSIDRGLGNEQFF	TGTGCCAGTAGTATAGACCGCGGGCTGGGGAATGAGCAGTTCTTC
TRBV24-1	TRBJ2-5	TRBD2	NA	CATMRSGGVSETQYF	TGTGCCACCATGAGGAGCGGGGGGGTTAGCGAGACCCAGTACTTC
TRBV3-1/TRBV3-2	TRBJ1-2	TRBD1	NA	CASSPGTGRGYGYTF	TGTGCCAGCAGCCCCGGGACAGGGAGGGGCTATGGCTACACCTTC
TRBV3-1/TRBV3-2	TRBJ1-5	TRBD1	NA	CASSGDRAYHAPQHF	TGTGCCAGCAGCGGGGACAGAGCCTATCATGCGCCCCAGCATTTT
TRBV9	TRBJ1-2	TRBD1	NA	CASSGRDRQSNYGYTF	TGTGCCAGCAGCGGCCGGGACAGGCAATCTAACTATGGCTACACCTTC
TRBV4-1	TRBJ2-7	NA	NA	CASSSRGGITYEQYF	TGCGCCAGCAGCTCAAGGGGCGGCATCACCTACGAGCAGTACTTC
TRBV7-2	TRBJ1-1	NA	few	CASSISPAGETEAFF	TGTGCCAGCAGCATCAGCCCAGCAGGTGAAACTGAAGCTTTCTTT